The 28 T cell receptor beta chains below were found in one sample sequenced in a study of CD8 T cells in ankylosing spondylitis (dated by TCRdb to 2016 to 2017). These receptors lack a known antigen. The library was generated by 5' RACE. TCRdb names Illumina HiSeq 2500 as the instrument used. TCRdb reran the public reads through fastp at Q25 and MiXCR, keeping productive beta chains. Every distinct CDR3 protein forms one entry, paired with its most common genes and DNA. This sample gives around 440,000 distinct CDR3 sequences in total; approximately 17% of them show up just once. The top ten clones comprise about 0.94% of the sample. Beyond this particular receptor, the publication reports: Blood from ankylosing spondylitis patients appeared to be characterized by a TCR beta motif made up of about 8 highly homologous amino acid variants.

Input material: blood, either unsorted or a sorted T cell fraction (not recorded which). The receptor set was obtained from a male donor with ankylosing spondylitis.

The genes are TRBV4-1 and TRBJ2-2; D may be TRBD2 (5 bases). Germline V gene lookup returns CDR1 MGHRA and CDR2 YSYEKL. Trimming cost V 0 bases and J 1 base, with 12 bases left between them. The CDR3 is 17 amino acids. CDR3: CASSQDWTGMNTGELFF. CDR3 nucleotides: TGCGCCAGCAGCCAAGACTGGACGGGGATGAACACCGGGGAGCTGTTTTTT.

This clonotype was seen a handful of times. The chain recombines TRBV20-1 with TRBJ2-6; D is uncertain. The CDR3 is 16 residues long. Per the germline V gene, CDR1 is DFQATT and CDR2 is SNEGSKA (reference sequence). The V gene lost 2 bases and the J gene lost 2 bases, with 13 bases spanning the gap. CDR3 sequence (DNA): TGCAGTGCTAGATCGGACGGAGCAGCTGGGGCCAACGTCCTGACTTTC. This encodes CSARSDGAAGANVLTF.

This chain connects TRBV19 to TRBJ1-5, with D hard to call. This CDR3 is 14 amino acids long. Trimming pared 7 bases from V and 7 bases from J, leaving 17 bases between. The germline gives CDR1 LNHDA, CDR2 SQIVND (reference sequence). The CDR3 loop reads CASTPGLTTQPQHF. The CDR3 bases are TGTGCCAGTACCCCAGGCCTGACCACCCAGCCCCAGCATTTT.

Comments on this clonotype: A read error may produce the germline difference seen at one junction end. The rearrangement uses TRBV6-1 and TRBJ2-1, with a weak D call TRBD2 (5 bases). The CDR3 extends over 13 amino acids. CDR1 is MNHNS, CDR2 SASEGT, per germline. CDR3 bases: TGTGTCAGCAGGAATAGCGAATACAATGAGCAGTTCTTC. It specifies CVSRNSEYNEQFF.

This rearrangement joins TRBV2 to TRBJ1-3; D is perhaps TRBD1 (5 bases). Deletions cut 5 bases from V and 0 bases from J, with 14 bases between. This CDR3 comprises 16 residues. The germline V gene encodes CDR1 SNHLY and CDR2 FYNNEI. The DNA for the CDR3 is TGTGCCAGCAGTACCGGGGCCGCGAGCTCTGGAAACACCATATATTTT. It yields the protein CASSTGAASSGNTIYF.

The CDR3 DNA sequence: TGCGCCAGCAGCTCTTCCGGTGCGGGGGTAGATACGCAGTATTTT. Translated, it gives CASSSSGAGVDTQYF. The V call is TRBV4-1, the J call TRBJ2-3; 7 bases line up with TRBD2. This CDR3 contains 15 residues. J lost 5 bases, V lost 5 bases, and 10 bases had no gene match. CDR1 is MGHRA and CDR2 is YSYEKL in the germline V gene.

This clonotype has only a few counts. The chain combines TRBV7-9 with TRBJ1-1; maybe TRBD1 (6 bases). With 3 bases removed from V and 6 bases from J, the gap between germline ends came to 14 bases. CDR1 SEHNR and CDR2 FQNEAQ come from the germline V gene (reference sequence). The CDR3 sequence is 14 residues long. CDR3 nucleotides: TGTGCCAGCAGCTTTCAGGGGAGTTTGGCTGAAGCTTTCTTT. This gives the protein CASSFQGSLAEAFF.

This clonotype has a count of ten or more. This chain uses TRBV12-3 or TRBV12-4 with TRBJ2-1, with D uncertain. Trimming stripped 2 bases from V and 3 bases from J, with 11 bases between. The CDR3 extends over 15 amino acids. The DNA of the CDR3 is TGTGCCAGCAGTTTACGCGACAACTTCTACAATGAGCAGTTCTTC. The encoded protein is CASSLRDNFYNEQFF.

There are many counts of this clonotype. The chain couples TRBV29-1 to TRBJ2-7; 11 bases map to TRBD2. The CDR3 length is 13 residues. Germline-derived CDR1 and CDR2 are SQVTM and ANQGSEA. V shed 8 bases and J 5 bases; nucleotides not matched to a gene: 8. CDR3 in DNA: TGCAGCACCTCTAGCGGGAGGATCGACGAGCAGTACTTC. Amino acids: CSTSSGRIDEQYF.

This clonotype showed up just a few times. The chain has TRBV7-2 and TRBJ2-2; a weak D match, TRBD2 (6 bases). The germline V gene encodes CDR1 SGHTA and CDR2 FQGNSA. The V and J ends lost 8 bases and 5 bases respectively, with 18 bases between them. This CDR3 is built from 15 residues. CDR3 sequence: CASRRTGESTGELFF. CDR3 coding DNA: TGTGCCAGCCGCAGGACGGGGGAGAGTACCGGGGAGCTGTTTTTT.

This clonotype was recorded a few times. This chain links TRBV27 with TRBJ2-1, with 11 bases fitting TRBD1. The germline gives CDR1 MNHEY, CDR2 SMNVEV (reference sequence). There are 14 residues in the CDR3. V shed 8 bases and J 9 bases; nucleotides not matched to a gene: 9. CDR3: CASQPGQGVGEQFF. CDR3 DNA sequence: TGTGCCAGCCAACCGGGACAGGGGGTAGGTGAGCAGTTCTTC.

This clonotype was observed a few times. For the CDR3, the DNA is TGTGCCACCAGCACCCGACAGGGGAAGGATCAGCCCCAGCATTTT. As protein: CATSTRQGKDQPQHF. This chain joins TRBV15 and TRBJ1-5; 8 positions match TRBD1. The germline V gene has CDR1 LNHNV and CDR2 YYDKDF (reference sequence). Trimming at V came to 4 bases and at J to 5 bases, leaving 7 bases not matched to a gene. This CDR3 comprises 15 residues.

This clonotype was picked up many times. The chain links TRBV12-3 or TRBV12-4 to TRBJ1-6; D is unclear. The CDR3 totals 16 residues. V was shortened by 6 bases and J by 9 bases, with 21 bases between the two germline ends. The CDR3 nucleotides are TGTGCCAGCAGACCTCCCGGGCTTTTGACCCCTTCACCCCTCCACTTT. Protein product: CASRPPGLLTPSPLHF.

This clonotype was found many times. An end of the junction does not agree with germline; a read error may underlie this. The genes are TRBV9 and TRBJ2-3; 8 bases fit TRBD2. From germline, CDR1 is SGDLS and CDR2 YYNGEE. The CDR3 loop spans 15 amino acids. The CDR3 region is CASSVSGGRTDTQYF. CDR3 in DNA: TGCGCCAGCAGCGTAAGCGGGGGCCGCACAGATACGCAGTATTTT.

The chain links TRBV4-1 to TRBJ1-1; D possibly corresponds to TRBD1 (5 bases). The CDR3 consists of 13 residues. Germline CDR1 MGHRA, CDR2 YSYEKL. V was clipped by 3 bases and J by 6 bases, with 11 bases between them. CDR3 nucleotide sequence: TGCGCCAGCAGCCAGAGGGGTTTGCCTGAAGCTTTCTTT. Translated, it gives CASSQRGLPEAFF.

J is TRBJ2-7 and V is TRBV2, with D perhaps matching TRBD1 or TRBD2 (6 bases each). Trimming removed 7 bases from V and 7 bases from J, with 17 bases in between. Germline loops: CDR1 SNHLY, CDR2 FYNNEI. This CDR3 region has 13 residues. The CDR3 DNA reads as TGTGCCAGCATCGACGGGGGCCTGAGGGAGCAGTACTTC. Residues: CASIDGGLREQYF.

This clonotype was picked up a small number of times. The chain employs TRBV20-1 and TRBJ1-1; D unclear. This CDR3 spans 15 amino acids. Germline V gene data show CDR1 as DFQATT and CDR2 as SNEGSKA (reference sequence). V lost 1 base to trimming and J lost 4 bases, with 16 bases between them. Here the CDR3 DNA reads TGCAGTGCTAGAGCCGAAAGGGTAGGGATCACTGAAGCTTTCTTT. Translated: CSARAERVGITEAFF.

The genes are TRBV24-1 and TRBJ2-6; TRBD2 might be the D (5 bases). Germline V gene sequence: CDR1 KGHDR, CDR2 SFDVKD. The CDR3 has 19 amino acids. V gave up 4 bases and J gave up 1 base, with 19 bases separating them. For the CDR3, the DNA is TGTGCCACCAGTGACTCGAGGGCAGTTGGATTGTCTGGGGCCAACGTCCTGACTTTC. This codes for CATSDSRAVGLSGANVLTF.

A few counts support this clonotype. The genes are TRBV20-1 and TRBJ1-4; tentative D call: TRBD1 (6 bases). CDR1 is DFQATT and CDR2 is SNEGSKA in the germline V gene (reference sequence). Between the trimmed V and J ends, which lost 5 bases and 8 bases, there was a span of 12 bases. The CDR3 length is 12 residues. CDR3 DNA: TGCAGTGCTCTGGGGGCGAAGGAAAAACTGTTTTTT. Its translation is CSALGAKEKLFF.

The chain links TRBV7-9 to TRBJ2-7; weak D call: TRBD1 (5 bases). CDR3 size: 12 residues. Trimming shortened V by 0 bases and J by 6 bases, and 6 bases separated the two germline ends. Germline values: CDR1 SEHNR, CDR2 FQNEAQ (reference sequence). DNA of the CDR3: TGTGCCAGCAGCTTAGCAGGGGTCGAGCAGTACTTC. Residues: CASSLAGVEQYF.

The chain combines TRBV5-5 with TRBJ1-1; D perhaps matches TRBD1 (5 bases). The CDR3 covers 13 residues. Germline-derived CDR1 and CDR2 are SGHKS and YYEKEE (reference sequence). V was pared by 4 bases and J by 3 bases, with 10 bases between. The CDR3 region has the DNA TGTGCCAGCAGCGCAGGGCGCTACACTGAAGCTTTCTTT. This gives the protein CASSAGRYTEAFF.

This clonotype has just a few counts. V gene TRBV7-8 combines with J gene TRBJ1-3, with unresolved D. V was shortened by 5 bases and J by 0 bases, with 11 bases between the two germline ends. The CDR3 totals 15 residues. CDR1 and CDR2 from the germline V gene are SGHVS and FQNEAQ. The CDR3 coding sequence is TGTGCCAGCAGCCCGACGGTGCTCTCTGGAAACACCATATATTTT. It specifies CASSPTVLSGNTIYF.

The table lists this clonotype with many counts. This chain connects TRBV5-1 to TRBJ2-2; D perhaps matches TRBD2 (5 bases). Looked up from germline, CDR1 is SGHRS and CDR2 is YFSETQ. The V and J ends lost 0 bases and 11 bases respectively, with 14 bases between them. CDR3 size: 14 residues. CDR3 region: CASSLGTGSFELFF. In nucleotides, the CDR3 is TGCGCCAGCAGCTTGGGGACGGGGTCCTTCGAGCTGTTTTTT.

The table lists this clonotype with many counts. This sequence joins TRBV12-3 or TRBV12-4 and TRBJ1-5; 9 positions agree with TRBD1. This CDR3 is built from 17 residues. Trimming at V came to 5 bases and at J to 4 bases, leaving 12 bases not matched to a gene. The CDR3 region is CASSPRWDRVGNQPQHF. CDR3 nucleotides: TGTGCCAGCAGTCCGAGGTGGGACAGGGTAGGGAATCAGCCCCAGCATTTT.

The chain employs TRBV7-8 and TRBJ1-6, with D possibly TRBD1 on 6 matching bases. Germline CDR1 SGHVS, CDR2 FQNEAQ. Between the trimmed V and J ends, which lost 4 bases and 6 bases, there was a span of 19 bases. This CDR3 region has 17 residues. CDR3 coding DNA: TGTGCCAGCAGCTCACCCCGGGGGGCCCCGCGTAATTCACCCCTCCACTTT. Its protein is CASSSPRGAPRNSPLHF.

This clonotype was observed many times. The chain has TRBV29-1 and TRBJ2-5, with TRBD2 as a possible D gene (6 bases). The CDR3 is made up of 11 amino acids. Trimming took 5 bases from V and 4 from J, leaving 8 bases between them. Germline V lookup: CDR1 SQVTM, CDR2 ANQGSEA. CDR3 bases: TGCAGCGTTCTGGAGGGAGAGACCCAGTACTTC. This encodes CSVLEGETQYF. Combining the CDR3 with reference TRBV29-1 and TRBJ2-5 gives the whole variable domain SAVISQKPSRDICQRGTSLTIQCQVDSQVTMMFWYRQQPGQSLTLIATANQGSEATYESGFVIDKFPISRPNLTFSTLTVSNMSPEDSSIYLCSVLEGETQYFGPGTRLLVL.

This clonotype turned up a few times. The V gene is TRBV6-1, the J gene TRBJ2-5; either TRBD1 or TRBD2 may fit D (5 bases each). The CDR3 loop spans 14 amino acids. Germline CDR1 reads MNHNS; CDR2 reads SASEGT. Between the trimmed V and J ends, which lost 3 bases and 3 bases, there was a span of 11 bases. CDR3 region: CASSEGRQKETQYF. The CDR3 DNA reads as TGTGCCAGCAGTGAGGGACGACAGAAAGAGACCCAGTACTTC.

The genes are TRBV7-8 and TRBJ2-7, with TRBD2 identical over 13 bases. This CDR3 comprises 18 residues. CDR1 SGHVS and CDR2 FQNEAQ come from the germline V gene. Trimming cost V 5 bases and J 0 bases; bases outside gene matches: 10. As DNA, the CDR3 is TGTGCCAGCAGCCACAGACCGACTAGCGGGGGGAGCTCCTACGAGCAGTACTTC. Translating it yields CASSHRPTSGGSSYEQYF. The full variable domain, in which reference TRBV7-8 and TRBJ2-7 provide the parts outside the CDR3, is GAGVSQSPRYKVAKRGQDVALRCDPISGHVSLFWYQQALGQGPEFLTYFQNEAQLDKSGLPSDRFFAERPEGSVSTLKIQRTQQEDSAVYLCASSHRPTSGGSSYEQYFGPGTRLTVT.